Detailed here is one T cell receptor beta chain. Its antigen is not known. CDR3 length: 13 amino acids. Germline CDR1 SGHTA, CDR2 FQGNSA. V was pared by 3 bases and J by 7 bases, with 13 bases between. This sample is drawn from a study of chemoradiotherapy in HPV16-positive cancers. Study background: Candidate HPV-specific T-cell clones and common TCR motifs came from functional assays in a couple of HPV16-positive patients.

Over chemoradiotherapy, repertoires were sampled more than once. The method was immunoSEQ multiplex PCR; TCRdb's version includes in-frame clones alone and lacks a portion of them. There are 29,000 or so clones in the sample; roughly nine tenths occur only once, and less than 25% lies in the top ten. General study findings and limits: Only a couple of HPV16-positive patients supplied the functional HPV-specificity definition. For HPV16-positive patients, expanding HPV-responsive T cells associated with longer recurrence-free survival.

The specimen was blood, collected from a patient who underwent chemoradiotherapy. The TCR was taken from a human donor with HPV-associated anogenital cancer. J is TRBJ2-7 and V is TRBV7-2; D could derive from TRBD1 or TRBD2 (5 bases each). CDR3 nucleotides: TGTGCCAGCAGCTTGGTCAGAGAGGGGGAGCAGTACTTC. Its protein product is CASSLVREGEQYF.